Sequencing of this T cell receptor beta chain was carried out in a study of T cells in Graves' hyperthyroidism and ophthalmopathy. What was amplified from RNA transcripts were TCR beta CDR3 regions. With the HTBI primer set, the TCR CDR3 went through a first round of RT-PCR. MiXCR was run by TCRdb on the multiplex PCR reads, yielding one entry per CDR3 protein. This table holds around 450,000 distinct CDR3 sequences, 15% to 18% found once. J was trimmed by 3 bases and V by 6 bases; bases with no gene match: 5. This CDR3 contains 14 residues. This clonotype was recorded many times. The chain recombines TRBV12-3 or TRBV12-4 with TRBJ2-7; the match to TRBD2 covers 10 bases. The material sequenced was blood. The receptor's source is a young woman with Graves' hyperthyroidism. The CDR3 region is CASRSSGGLYEQYF. The CDR3 bases are TGTGCCAGCAGATCTAGCGGGGGCCTCTACGAGCAGTACTTC.